This section outlines one T cell receptor beta chain sequence together with its context. The CDR3 extends over 12 amino acids. Germline assignment: CDR1 LNHDA and CDR2 SQIVND (reference sequence). Trimming stripped 4 bases from V and 10 bases from J, with 13 bases between. TCR beta CDR3 regions were amplified from RNA. When the TCR CDR3 underwent first-round RT-PCR, the HTBI primer set was used. TCRdb re-called the multiplex PCR reads with MiXCR, one entry per CDR3 protein. Among 650,000 to 750,000 distinct CDR3 sequences, less than 15% were seen once, and the ten largest hold roughly 10%. This specimen belongs to a study of T cells in Graves' hyperthyroidism and ophthalmopathy. Clinical symptoms, serum thyroxine, TRAb, thyroid ultrasound and orbital computed tomography established diagnosis.

Input material: blood. This sequence was found in a young woman with Graves' hyperthyroidism. The rearrangement joins TRBV19 to TRBJ1-1; possible D gene TRBD1, 6 bases. CDR3 sequence: CASSTGSRGAFF. The DNA of the CDR3 is TGTGCCAGTAGTACCGGGAGCAGGGGAGCTTTCTTT.